Sequencing of this T cell receptor (beta chain) was carried out in a study of T-cell memory formation after mild COVID-19. V shed 6 bases and J shed 4 bases, with 13 bases lying between them. The germline CDR1 and CDR2 sequences are SGHTA and FQGNSA. The CDR3 is 13 amino acids. TCRdb processed the 5' RACE reads anew with MiXCR; each CDR3 protein has one entry. The table lists some 100,000 distinct CDR3 sequences, 8.5% to 14% of them singletons, with roughly 40% in the top ten. This clonotype was seen repeatedly, ten times or more. The specimen was PBMCs or a T cell subset sorted from them (not recorded which). This clonotype was sampled from a young man who had mild COVID-19 (a few samples of this study predate the infection). Cell type and time point are not known. The rearrangement links TRBV7-2 to TRBJ2-7, with D hard to call. The CDR3 region has the DNA TGTGCCAGCAGTGTAACACTGGGGTACGAGCAGTACTTC. Translating it yields CASSVTLGYEQYF. Full variable domain (rest looked up from reference TRBV7-2 and TRBJ2-7): GAGVSQSPSNKVTEKGKDVELRCDPISGHTALYWYRQSLGQGLEFLIYFQGNSAPDKSGLPSDRFSAERTGGSVSTLTIQRTQQEDSAVYLCASSVTLGYEQYFGPGTRLTVT.